A selection of T cell receptor beta chains follows, all from one sample in a study of regulatory T cells in long-lasting Graves disease. TCRdb analysed the multiplex PCR reads with MiXCR anew, one entry per CDR3 protein. Of a few hundred thousand distinct CDR3 sequences in the sample, around 15% were seen once. This sample also appeared in a second study, on T cells in Graves' hyperthyroidism and ophthalmopathy.

Material: peripheral blood mononuclear cells (PBMCs), obtained at new diagnosis, from a patient treated with antithyroid drugs. These TCRs come from a woman between 18 and 29 years old with Graves disease. CDR3s include the opening cysteine and the closing phenylalanine or tryptophan. A D gene is named only where the DNA matches it firmly.

D | J | V | CDR3
TRBD1 | TRBJ2-7 | TRBV19 | CAKSHLKGAGYEQYF
TRBD1 | TRBJ1-2 | TRBV6-5 | CASSSGTGSYGYTF
TRBD2 | TRBJ2-5 | TRBV20-1 | CSASPSGGTVGETQYF
. | TRBJ2-4 | TRBV28 | CASSSVIQGAKNIQYF
TRBD1 | TRBJ2-5 | TRBV29-1 | CSVTKDRGRRETQYF
. | TRBJ2-1 | TRBV6-1 | CASSEPWGSYEQFF
. | TRBJ1-1 | TRBV5-1 | CASSFSWGTTEAFF
TRBD2 | TRBJ2-1 | TRBV6-5 | CASSYPQSGRGGNEQFF
. | TRBJ2-1 | TRBV7-9 | CASRGSYQAYNEQFF
. | TRBJ2-3 | TRBV20-1 | CSAEGGAGNTDTQYF
TRBD1 | TRBJ1-6 | TRBV28 | CASSPRQGADNSPLHF
TRBD2 | TRBJ2-7 | TRBV28 | CASSSAASGTYEQYF
TRBD2 | TRBJ2-7 | TRBV12-3/TRBV12-4 | CASSPGLAGFTYEQYF
TRBD1 | TRBJ1-4 | TRBV6-1 | CASSEGDRASTNEKLFF
. | TRBJ1-2 | TRBV19 | CASSRGGPYGYTF
. | TRBJ2-4 | TRBV7-9 | CASSPKQGRVNIQYF
TRBD2 | TRBJ2-1 | TRBV5-1 | CASSSPGLAPYNEQFF
TRBD2 | TRBJ2-1 | TRBV24-1 | CATSTSGGRSREQFF
. | TRBJ2-7 | TRBV5-6 | CASSPGLTTYEQYF
. | TRBJ2-1 | TRBV29-1 | CSVEGSGGPRDEQFF
TRBD2 | TRBJ2-7 | TRBV6-1 | CASSAGGGGRNEQYF
TRBD1 | TRBJ2-7 | TRBV6-1 | CASTPNQFLGQDGSYEQYF
. | TRBJ2-5 | TRBV7-9 | CASSSDRLQETQYF
. | TRBJ2-2 | TRBV24-1 | CATSDPRSGNTGELFF
. | TRBJ1-1 | TRBV5-1 | CASSLWGSTEAFF
TRBD2 | TRBJ2-7 | TRBV18 | CASSPESAGGPREQYF
. | TRBJ1-1 | TRBV20-1 | CSAFHRVGDTEAFF
. | TRBJ1-2 | TRBV7-9 | CASRGPLDYGYAF
. | TRBJ1-1 | TRBV29-1 | CSVVNPMNTEAFF
. | TRBJ2-3 | TRBV5-1 | CASSLVPVSTDTQYF
. | TRBJ2-2 | TRBV30 | CAGQGPSNTGELFF
TRBD1 | TRBJ2-5 | TRBV18 | CASSPKGAEQETQYF
TRBD1 | TRBJ2-3 | TRBV20-1 | CSGNPGTGSADTQYF
. | TRBJ2-7 | TRBV3-1 | CASSQVPHEQYF
TRBD1 | TRBJ2-6 | TRBV12-3/TRBV12-4 | CASSLYRRGLIPGANVLTF
. | TRBJ2-2 | TRBV28 | CASSWGRTVNTGELFF